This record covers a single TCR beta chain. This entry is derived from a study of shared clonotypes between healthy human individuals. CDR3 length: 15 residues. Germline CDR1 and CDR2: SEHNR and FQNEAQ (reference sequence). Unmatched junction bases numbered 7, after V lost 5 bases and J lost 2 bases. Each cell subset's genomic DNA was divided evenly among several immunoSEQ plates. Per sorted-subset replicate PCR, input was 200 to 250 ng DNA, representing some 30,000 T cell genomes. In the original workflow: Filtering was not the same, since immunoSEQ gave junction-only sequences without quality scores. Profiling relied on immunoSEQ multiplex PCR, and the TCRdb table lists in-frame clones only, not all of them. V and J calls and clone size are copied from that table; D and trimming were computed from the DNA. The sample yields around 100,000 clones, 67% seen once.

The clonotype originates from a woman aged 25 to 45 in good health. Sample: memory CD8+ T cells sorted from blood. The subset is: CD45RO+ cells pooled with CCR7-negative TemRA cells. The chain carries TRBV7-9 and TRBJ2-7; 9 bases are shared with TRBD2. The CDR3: CASSDSGSGTYEQYF. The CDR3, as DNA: TGTGCCAGCAGCGATAGCGGGAGTGGAACCTACGAGCAGTACTTC.